The sequence of this T cell receptor beta chain was determined in a study of human T cells and chemical hapten exposure. In germline, CDR1 is KGHDR, CDR2 SFDVKD. The V segment lost 9 bases and the J segment 4 bases; nucleotides outside the gene matches: 8. There are 14 residues in the CDR3. Time point defined: pre-sensitization, week 0. Treatment in this sample: therapeutic diphenylcyclopropenone sensitization with weekly scalp DPC. In this sample, this clonotype turned up many times. Using its own MiXCR run on the RACE reads, TCRdb lists one record per CDR3 protein. Altogether about 39,000 distinct CDR3 sequences are present, 9.5% to 15% being singletons, with the ten largest covering about 6%.

The sequence was collected from a young woman with alopecia areata. Some clones in this sample may be carry-over from other donors' samples. Sequenced here: whole blood, sampled in connection with sensitization to the hapten diphenylcyclopropenone (DPC). The chain recombines TRBV24-1 with TRBJ2-3; 8 bases are a match to TRBD2. The CDR3 sequence: CATQREGRADTQYF. CDR3 coding DNA: TGTGCCACCCAACGGGAGGGCCGAGCAGATACGCAGTATTTT.